The 4 T cell receptor beta chains reported below all come from one sample, sequenced in a study of blood T cell repertoires in COVID-19. Here immunoSEQ multiplex PCR was the method, and the copy in TCRdb shows in-frame clones only, minus some. The table lists about 230,000 clones, approximately 80% of them singletons, with about 27% in the top ten. The sequencing input was peripheral blood. These receptors all stem from a middle-aged man with acute or convalescent COVID-19.

The gene calls are TRBV2 and TRBJ1-2; D is ambiguous. V gave up 10 bases and J gave up 2 bases, with 11 bases separating them. CDR3 size: 12 residues. The germline gives CDR1 SNHLY, CDR2 FYNNEI. The CDR3 loop reads CATGGGNYGYTF. The DNA for the CDR3 is TGTGCCACAGGCGGAGGGAACTATGGCTACACCTTC.

The J gene is TRBJ1-2, the V gene TRBV4-1; no clear D gene. This CDR3 spans 16 amino acids. The V and J ends lost 0 bases and 8 bases respectively, with 19 bases between them. Per the germline V gene, CDR1 is MGHRA and CDR2 is YSYEKL. CDR3 loop: CASSQDVDFSRRGYTF. The CDR3 DNA follows: TGCGCCAGCAGCCAAGATGTCGACTTTTCTCGGAGGGGCTACACCTTC.

This chain links TRBV28 with TRBJ1-5; perhaps TRBD1 as D (5 bases). This CDR3 is 18 amino acids long. V was trimmed by 5 bases and J by 6 bases, leaving 26 bases between them. Per germline, CDR1 MDHEN and CDR2 SYDVKM. The CDR3 coding sequence is TGTGCCAGCAGTAACCCCCAGTTTGCAGGGTCCGAAAGTCAGCCCCAGCATTTT. The encoded protein is CASSNPQFAGSESQPQHF.

The genes are TRBV9 and TRBJ1-6; D is uncertain. Trimming took off 0 bases at V and 10 bases at J, with 8 bases between the two ends. This CDR3 spans 13 amino acids. Germline-derived CDR1 and CDR2 are SGDLS and YYNGEE. The CDR3 nucleotides read TGTGCCAGCAGCGTAGATGGCCACTCACCCCTCCACTTT. This translates into CASSVDGHSPLHF.